Listed here are 22 T cell receptor beta chains from one sample, sequenced in a study of monozygotic twins with inflammatory bowel disease. TCRdb re-called the 5' RACE reads; every CDR3 protein appears as one record, without DNA. Its table lists around 450,000 distinct CDR3 sequences. Sequenced input: blood. The receptors originated from a human donor with ulcerative colitis or Crohn's disease, or a healthy co-twin of an affected twin (not recorded which).

The chain uses TRBV7-2 and TRBJ2-5; the D gene TCRdb calls, TRBD1, cannot be checked with no DNA. CDR1 is SGHTA and CDR2 is FQGNSA in the germline V gene. The CDR3 consists of 16 residues. CDR3 region: CASSLDRTGKKETQYF.

The chain combines TRBV5-1 with TRBJ1-1; the D call from TCRdb, TRBD1, cannot be confirmed without DNA. The CDR3 is made up of 12 amino acids. Germline V CDR1 and CDR2: SGHRS, YFSETQ. CDR3 region: CASSIQGAEAFF. Full variable domain (missing parts from reference TRBV5-1 and TRBJ1-1): KAGVTQTPRYLIKTRGQQVTLSCSPISGHRSVSWYQQTPGQGLQFLFEYFSETQRNKGNFPGRFSGRQFSNSRSEMNVSTLELGDSALYLCASSIQGAEAFFGQGTRLTVV.

V and J are TRBV12-3 or TRBV12-4 and TRBJ2-5; TCRdb designates TRBD1, a call that cannot be tested without DNA. The CDR3 has 15 residues. The CDR3 reads CASTMDRGGQETQYF.

This rearrangement joins TRBV18 to TRBJ2-1; TCRdb gives TRBD1 as the D gene, but with no DNA this cannot be confirmed. Germline V lookup: CDR1 KGHSH, CDR2 LQKENI. This CDR3 spans 14 amino acids. CDR3 sequence: CASSPGHQGDEQFF.

The rearrangement joins TRBV5-1 to TRBJ2-2. CDR3 size: 14 residues. From germline, CDR1 is SGHRS and CDR2 YFSETQ. The CDR3: CASSLTLSTGELYF.

V and J are TRBV9 and TRBJ2-1; the D call of TRBD1 rests on TCRdb alone, since no DNA is present to check it. The CDR3 covers 16 residues. Germline V gives CDR1 SGDLS, CDR2 YYNGEE. The CDR3 region is CASSVARGGPPNEQFF.

V is TRBV7-2 and J is TRBJ2-3; the TRBD2 assignment by TCRdb is unverifiable without DNA. This CDR3 comprises 17 residues. Germline-derived CDR1 and CDR2 are SGHTA and FQGNSA. CDR3 sequence: CASSLGPRSGGQDTQYF.

The chain carries TRBV3-1 and TRBJ2-7; TCRdb lists TRBD2, though no DNA is available to test this call. The CDR3 consists of 17 residues. CDR1 is LGHDT, CDR2 YNNKEL, per germline (reference sequence). CDR3 amino acids: CASSQELAGGYGHEQYF.

This CDR3 reads CASSVRLLVQETQYF. This chain uses TRBV2 with TRBJ2-5. This CDR3 contains 15 residues. CDR1 is SNHLY, CDR2 FYNNEI, per germline.

The chain recombines TRBV19 with TRBJ1-2; TCRdb returns TRBD1, unconfirmable since there is no DNA. Germline V gene sequence: CDR1 LNHDA, CDR2 SQIVND (reference sequence). This CDR3 has 14 residues. CDR3 residues: CASINRGRDYGYTF. Combining the CDR3 with reference TRBV19 and TRBJ1-2 gives the whole variable domain DGGITQSPKYLFRKEGQNVTLSCEQNLNHDAMYWYRQDPGQGLRLIYYSQIVNDFQKGDIAEGYSVSREKKESFPLTVTSAQKNPTAFYLCASINRGRDYGYTFGSGTRLTVV.

V usage is TRBV24-1 and J usage is TRBJ2-1. Germline V gives CDR1 KGHDR, CDR2 SFDVKD. The CDR3 sequence is 14 residues long. The CDR3 protein is CATRDSNSYNEQFF.

The rearrangement joins TRBV19 to TRBJ2-7; lacking DNA, the TRBD2 call made by TCRdb goes unchecked. Germline CDR1 and CDR2: LNHDA and SQIVND (reference sequence). The CDR3 is 13 residues long. This CDR3 is CASSWAEGYEQYF.

The V gene is TRBV14, the J gene TRBJ2-7. Germline values: CDR1 SGHDN, CDR2 FVKESK. The length of the CDR3 is 15 residues. CDR3 amino acids: CASSQDFISFDEQYF.

The chain links TRBV7-2 to TRBJ1-1; checking the TCRdb D call of TRBD1 is not possible without DNA. The CDR3 runs to 15 residues. The germline V gene has CDR1 SGHTA and CDR2 FQGNSA. CDR3 amino acids: CASSPGAGMNTEAFF.

V is TRBV12-5 and J is TRBJ1-1. Germline CDR1 LGHNT, CDR2 FRNRAP. The length of the CDR3 is 13 residues. CDR3 sequence reads: CASGVGLNTEAFF.

V usage is TRBV20-1 and J usage is TRBJ2-7; TCRdb calls TRBD1, which cannot be checked without DNA. This CDR3 comprises 13 residues. CDR1 and CDR2 from the germline V gene are DFQATT and SNEGSKA (reference sequence). The CDR3 spells CSASLGTGYEQYF.

This chain links TRBV20-1 with TRBJ2-3; with no DNA, the TCRdb D assignment of TRBD2 cannot be verified. Germline V lookup: CDR1 DFQATT, CDR2 SNEGSKA (reference sequence). This CDR3 contains 12 residues. CDR3: CSASPLKDTQYF.

The chain couples TRBV11-2 to TRBJ2-3. The CDR3 spans 15 residues. Germline V lookup: CDR1 SGHAT, CDR2 FQNNGV. The CDR3 reads CASSLRTTVPDTQYF.

The V call is TRBV12-3 or TRBV12-4, the J call TRBJ1-2; TCRdb calls TRBD1, which cannot be checked without DNA. The CDR3 has 13 residues. CDR3 loop: CASRLTGGSGYTF.

The chain employs TRBV20-1 and TRBJ2-2. Germline V gene sequence: CDR1 DFQATT, CDR2 SNEGSKA (reference sequence). The CDR3 spans 12 residues. This CDR3 reads CSARSNTGELFF.

The V and J genes are TRBV7-2 and TRBJ2-3. CDR1 is SGHTA and CDR2 is FQGNSA in the germline V gene. There are 16 residues in the CDR3. The CDR3 spells CASRGRSSYSTDTQYF.

This chain joins TRBV18 and TRBJ2-7. Germline V gene sequence: CDR1 KGHSH, CDR2 LQKENI. The CDR3 loop spans 14 amino acids. The CDR3 loop reads CASSPPGYVYEQYF.